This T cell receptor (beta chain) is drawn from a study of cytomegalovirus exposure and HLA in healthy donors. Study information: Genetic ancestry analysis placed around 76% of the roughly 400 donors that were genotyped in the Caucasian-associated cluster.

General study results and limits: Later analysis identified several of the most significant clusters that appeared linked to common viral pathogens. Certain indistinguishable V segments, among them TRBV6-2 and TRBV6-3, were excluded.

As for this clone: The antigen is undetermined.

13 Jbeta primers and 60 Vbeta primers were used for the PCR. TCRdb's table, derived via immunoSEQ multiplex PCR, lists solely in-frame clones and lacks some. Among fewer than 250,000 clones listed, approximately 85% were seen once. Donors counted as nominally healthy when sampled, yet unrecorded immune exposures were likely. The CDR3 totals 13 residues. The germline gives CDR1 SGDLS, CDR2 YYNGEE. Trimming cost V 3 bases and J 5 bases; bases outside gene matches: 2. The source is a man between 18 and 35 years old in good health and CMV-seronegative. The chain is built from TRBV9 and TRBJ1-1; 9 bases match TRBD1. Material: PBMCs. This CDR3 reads CASSAGTGTEAFF. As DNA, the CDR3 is TGTGCCAGCAGCGCGGGGACAGGGACTGAAGCTTTCTTT. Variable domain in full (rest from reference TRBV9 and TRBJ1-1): DSGVTQTPKHLITATGQRVTLRCSPRSGDLSVYWYQQSLDQGLQFLIQYYNGEERAKGNILERFSAQQFPDLHSELNLSSLELGDSALYFCASSAGTGTEAFFGQGTRLTVV.